The 30 T cell receptor beta chains in this list originate from one sample, sequenced in a study of T cell repertoires in cytomegalovirus infection. MiXCR, applied by TCRdb to the reads, yields one record per CDR3 protein. The sample lists more than 400,000 distinct CDR3 sequences, around 27% seen once, with 13% in the top ten. Source material: PBMCs. The receptors derive from a human donor in good health (CMV status not recorded). Some clones in this sample may be carry-over from other donors' samples.

The chain employs TRBV12-3 or TRBV12-4 and TRBJ2-5, with 7 bases lining up with TRBD2. This CDR3 region has 15 residues. J gave up 4 bases and V 7 bases, and 12 bases lay outside the gene matches. The DNA of the CDR3 is TGTGCCAGCACCCCTGCGGGGGTCGCCGGAGAGACCCAGTACTTC. Translating gives CASTPAGVAGETQYF.

J is TRBJ1-6 and V is TRBV14; 9 bases are a match to TRBD1. The germline CDR1 and CDR2 sequences are SGHDN and FVKESK. After removal of 6 bases from V and 10 bases from J, the junction contained 7 bases not matched to a gene. The CDR3 totals 14 residues. The CDR3 reads CASRAGTGLSPLHF. The CDR3 DNA follows: TGTGCCAGCAGGGCCGGGACAGGGTTATCACCCCTCCACTTT.

Many counts were recorded for this clonotype. This chain connects TRBV12-3 or TRBV12-4 to TRBJ1-5, with D possibly TRBD1 on 6 matching bases. V dropped 6 bases and J dropped 1 base, with 16 bases sitting between them. CDR3 length equals 16 residues. CDR3: CASRRRGGGSNQPQHF. The CDR3 DNA reads as TGTGCCAGCAGAAGGAGAGGGGGTGGCAGCAATCAGCCCCAGCATTTT.

This clonotype was counted at least ten times. The V call is TRBV12-5, the J call TRBJ2-3; D ambiguous. CDR1 and CDR2 from the germline V gene are LGHNT and FRNRAP. V shed 0 bases and J shed 0 bases, with 4 bases lying between them. The CDR3 extends over 14 amino acids. CDR3 residues: CASGLVLSTDTQYF. The CDR3 DNA is TGTGCTAGTGGTTTGGTCCTTAGCACAGATACGCAGTATTTT.

In nucleotides, the CDR3 is TGCAGTGCTTCAAGACTAGACTTCACCACAGATACGCAGTATTTT. The encoded protein is CSASRLDFTTDTQYF. The chain is built from TRBV20-1 and TRBJ2-3, with TRBD2 as a possible D gene (6 bases). Trimming shortened V by 5 bases and J by 2 bases, and 17 bases separated the two germline ends. CDR1 and CDR2 (germline): DFQATT, SNEGSKA (reference sequence). The CDR3 spans 15 residues.

Here the CDR3 reads CASRAGDSNPGELFF. The DNA for the CDR3 is TGCGCCAGCAGGGCAGGGGATTCGAATCCCGGGGAGCTGTTTTTT. V is TRBV4-1 and J is TRBJ2-2; D might be TRBD1 (6 bases). The CDR3 loop spans 15 amino acids. Per germline, CDR1 MGHRA and CDR2 YSYEKL. Trimming shortened V by 6 bases and J by 6 bases, and 17 bases separated the two germline ends.

This clonotype has only a few counts. The chain recombines TRBV5-6 with TRBJ2-1; a possible D gene is TRBD2 (6 bases). The CDR3 length is 15 residues. CDR1 SGHDT and CDR2 YYEEEE come from the germline V gene. V dropped 1 base and J dropped 3 bases, with 11 bases sitting between them. CDR3 sequence: CASSLQDYDYNEQFF. DNA for the CDR3: TGTGCCAGCAGCTTGCAGGACTATGACTACAATGAGCAGTTCTTC. Variable domain in full (rest from reference TRBV5-6 and TRBJ2-1): DAGVTQSPTHLIKTRGQQVTLRCSPKSGHDTVSWYQQALGQGPQFIFQYYEEEERQRGNFPDRFSGHQFPNYSSELNVNALLLGDSALYLCASSLQDYDYNEQFFGPGTRLTVL.

The V call is TRBV20-1, the J call TRBJ1-3; D ambiguous. Trimming shortened V by 5 bases and J by 1 base, and 12 bases separated the two germline ends. The CDR3 covers 14 residues. Germline V gene sequence: CDR1 DFQATT, CDR2 SNEGSKA (reference sequence). The CDR3, as DNA: TGCAGTGCTTCGTTGGGCGGGTCTGGAAACACCATATATTTT. Translating it yields CSASLGGSGNTIYF.

The genes are TRBV12-3 or TRBV12-4 and TRBJ2-7, with D hard to call. The CDR3 is made up of 12 amino acids. Trimming shortened V by 1 base and J by 6 bases, and 7 bases separated the two germline ends. The CDR3 loop reads CASSLVSAEQYF. CDR3 in DNA: TGTGCCAGCAGTTTAGTGTCCGCCGAGCAGTACTTC.

This chain uses TRBV6-1 with TRBJ2-7; D could derive from TRBD1 or TRBD2 (6 bases each). The CDR3 is 15 residues long. Trimming took 6 bases from V and 2 from J, leaving 17 bases between them. CDR1 is MNHNS, CDR2 SASEGT, per germline. The CDR3, as DNA: TGTGCCAGCAGCCAAGGCCCGGGGGCCACCTACGAGCAGTACTTC. It is translated as CASSQGPGATYEQYF.

The chain joins TRBV6-2 or TRBV6-3 to TRBJ2-1, with D maybe TRBD2 (5 bases). This CDR3 has 16 residues. CDR1 and CDR2 (germline): MNHEY, SVGEGT. Trimming took 2 bases from V and 3 from J, leaving 14 bases between them. Written as DNA, the CDR3 is TGTGCCAGCAGTTACCAGGTAGCGCGAAACTACAATGAGCAGTTCTTC. Translated, it gives CASSYQVARNYNEQFF.

This clonotype occurred many times. The chain couples TRBV7-6 to TRBJ2-7, with D unresolved. V was shortened by 8 bases and J by 4 bases, with 9 bases between the two germline ends. Germline CDR1 is SGHVS and CDR2 is FNYEAQ. This CDR3 is built from 11 residues. The CDR3 here is CASGNGYEQYV. CDR3 coding DNA: TGTGCCAGCGGGAACGGTTACGAGCAGTACGTC.

This clonotype has a handful of counts. V and J are TRBV27 and TRBJ1-2, with a tentative D call TRBD1 (5 bases). Trimming took off 5 bases at V and 2 bases at J, with 12 bases between the two ends. CDR1 is MNHEY and CDR2 is SMNVEV in the germline V gene (reference sequence). This CDR3 spans 14 amino acids. The CDR3 loop reads CASSPQGWNYGYTF. CDR3 bases: TGTGCCAGCAGTCCCCAGGGTTGGAACTATGGCTACACCTTC.

This clonotype appeared a few times. This chain uses TRBV7-8 with TRBJ2-3; no clear D. Trimming shortened V by 5 bases and J by 7 bases, and 13 bases separated the two germline ends. The length of the CDR3 is 13 residues. Germline-derived CDR1 and CDR2 are SGHVS and FQNEAQ. The CDR3 is CASSPKGRNTQYF. The CDR3 DNA follows: TGTGCCAGCAGCCCCAAGGGTCGTAATACGCAGTATTTT.

This clonotype has just a few counts. This CDR3 reads CASRRGQGASEQYF. In DNA form, the CDR3 reads TGTGCCAGCAGACGAGGACAGGGGGCAAGCGAGCAGTACTTC. This chain connects TRBV5-6 to TRBJ2-7, with 11 bases fitting TRBD1. The germline V gene encodes CDR1 SGHDT and CDR2 YYEEEE. This CDR3 comprises 14 residues. V was pared by 5 bases and J by 6 bases, with 7 bases of the junction left unmatched.

The chain carries TRBV7-9 and TRBJ1-2; D is possibly TRBD1 (5 bases). In germline, CDR1 is SEHNR, CDR2 FQNEAQ (reference sequence). The ends were cut back, 8 bases at V and 4 bases at J, with 11 bases in the middle. The CDR3 runs 12 residues. CDR3 residues: CASLGGSYGYTF. CDR3 bases: TGTGCCAGCCTGGGGGGATCCTATGGCTACACCTTC.

A note on this clonotype: A clone one base away is much larger, so this may be a read error. V and J are TRBV7-3 and TRBJ2-1; tentative D call: TRBD2 (6 bases). CDR1 and CDR2 from the germline V gene are SGHTA and FQGTGA. The CDR3 is made up of 15 amino acids. CDR3 in DNA: TGTGCCAGCAGCACTACAAAACTAGCAAACAATGAGCAGGTCTTC. Translation gives CASSTTKLANNEQVF.

This clonotype was seen a few times. The chain carries TRBV19 and TRBJ2-1; D may correspond to TRBD1 or TRBD2 (6 bases each). The V end lost 10 bases, the J end lost 5 bases, and 21 bases lay between the germline ends. The CDR3 sequence is 15 residues long. Germline CDR1 LNHDA, CDR2 SQIVND (reference sequence). DNA of the CDR3: TGTGCCACCAAGGGGGGACCAGTCTTGAACAATGAGCAGTTCTTC. This translates into CATKGGPVLNNEQFF. The full variable domain, its missing parts supplied by reference TRBV19 and TRBJ2-1, is DGGITQSPKYLFRKEGQNVTLSCEQNLNHDAMYWYRQDPGQGLRLIYYSQIVNDFQKGDIAEGYSVSREKKESFPLTVTSAQKNPTAFYLCATKGGPVLNNEQFFGPGTRLTVL.

This clonotype was detected ten times or more. The V and J genes are TRBV7-9 and TRBJ1-1; D is uncertain. Germline V CDR1 and CDR2: SEHNR, FQNEAQ (reference sequence). CDR3 size: 14 residues. V lost 5 bases and J lost 0, with 10 bases in between. DNA of the CDR3: TGTGCCAGCAGCGCGGGGAGGATGAACACTGAAGCTTTCTTT. This encodes CASSAGRMNTEAFF. Full variable domain (missing parts from reference TRBV7-9 and TRBJ1-1): DTGVSQNPRHKITKRGQNVTFRCDPISEHNRLYWYRQTLGQGPEFLTYFQNEAQLEKSRLLSDRFSAERPKGSFSTLEIQRTEQGDSAMYLCASSAGRMNTEAFFGQGTRLTVV.

This clonotype was counted many times. The chain carries TRBV6-5 and TRBJ2-7; D unclear. This CDR3 has 13 amino acids. CDR1 and CDR2 (germline): MNHEY, SVGAGI. The V end was cut by 5 bases, the J end by 3 bases, with 11 bases between. The CDR3, as DNA: TGTGCCAGCAGTCCGAATGGTCGCTACGAGCAGTACTTC. Residues: CASSPNGRYEQYF.

V and J are TRBV2 and TRBJ2-1; D unresolved. CDR1 SNHLY and CDR2 FYNNEI come from the germline V gene. The CDR3 consists of 13 residues. V was cut by 1 base and J by 3 bases, with 4 bases left in between. The CDR3 here is CASSEGYYNEQFF. The CDR3 DNA follows: TGTGCCAGCAGTGAAGGGTACTACAATGAGCAGTTCTTC.

The chain is built from TRBV3-1 and TRBJ1-5; a possible D gene is TRBD1 (5 bases). Germline values: CDR1 LGHDT, CDR2 YNNKEL (reference sequence). V shed 2 bases and J shed 1 base, with 9 bases lying between them. This CDR3 is built from 15 residues. In DNA form, the CDR3 reads TGTGCCAGCAGCCAAATTTCAGGGAGCAATCAGCCCCAGCATTTT. It encodes CASSQISGSNQPQHF.

This clonotype has ten or more counts. J is TRBJ1-5 and V is TRBV7-9; D gene uncertain. Germline values: CDR1 SEHNR, CDR2 FQNEAQ (reference sequence). V lost 5 bases, J lost 2 bases, and 10 bases lay in between. This CDR3 has 14 residues. The CDR3 bases are TGTGCCAGCAGCCAGGACCTGGGCAATCAGCCCCAGCATTTT. Its protein is CASSQDLGNQPQHF. The variable domain in full, completed from reference TRBV7-9 and TRBJ1-5, reads DTGVSQNPRHKITKRGQNVTFRCDPISEHNRLYWYRQTLGQGPEFLTYFQNEAQLEKSRLLSDRFSAERPKGSFSTLEIQRTEQGDSAMYLCASSQDLGNQPQHFGDGTRLSIL.

A single count supports this clonotype. The J gene is TRBJ2-1, the V gene TRBV29-1; TRBD2 aligns across 14 bases. The length of the CDR3 is 16 residues. Germline values: CDR1 SQVTM, CDR2 ANQGSEA. With 7 bases clipped from V and 6 bases from J, the junction kept 11 bases outside the gene matches. CDR3 amino acids: CSAWTSGRPSANEQFF. CDR3 nucleotides: TGCAGCGCGTGGACTAGCGGGAGGCCCTCGGCCAATGAGCAGTTCTTC.

This clonotype came up many times. The J gene is TRBJ2-3, the V gene TRBV7-6; D is ambiguous. The germline V gene has CDR1 SGHVS and CDR2 FNYEAQ. V lost 3 bases and J 5 bases, leaving 9 bases between the germline ends. CDR3 length: 13 residues. CDR3 nucleotide sequence: TGTGCCAGCAGCTTGTCGTACGGAGATACGCAGTATTTT. Encoded protein: CASSLSYGDTQYF.

The sample holds a few counts of this clonotype. This chain uses TRBV11-3 with TRBJ2-5; D possibly matches TRBD1 or TRBD2 (6 bases each). This CDR3 has 13 residues. Germline V gene lookup returns CDR1 SGHNT and CDR2 YENEEA. V was cut by 7 bases and J by 2 bases, with 11 bases left in between. In DNA, the CDR3 is TGTGCCAGCAAAGGGGGGTGGCAAGAGACCCAGTACTTC. This encodes CASKGGWQETQYF.

The chain joins TRBV28 to TRBJ1-5, with TRBD1 matching over 8 bases. V gave up 7 bases and J gave up 16 bases; unmatched junction bases: 9. This CDR3 has 11 residues. CDR1 MDHEN and CDR2 SYDVKM come from the germline V gene. As DNA, the CDR3 is TGTGCCAGCACCCATGACAGGGGCAATCATTTT. It is translated as CASTHDRGNHF.

In its sample, this clonotype was seen a few times. V is TRBV28 and J is TRBJ2-3; D tentatively fits TRBD1 or TRBD2 (6 bases each). Germline V lookup: CDR1 MDHEN, CDR2 SYDVKM. The CDR3 extends over 14 amino acids. The germline V and J ends were trimmed by 7 bases and 4 bases, with 15 bases remaining between them. The CDR3 protein is CASTDRRGSDTQYF. The CDR3 DNA is TGTGCCAGCACCGACCGGAGGGGGTCAGATACGCAGTATTTT.

V is TRBV27 and J is TRBJ1-1; D not resolved. In germline, CDR1 is MNHEY, CDR2 SMNVEV (reference sequence). This CDR3 comprises 15 residues. V dropped 2 bases and J dropped 5 bases, with 15 bases sitting between them. CDR3 nucleotides: TGTGCCAGCAGTTTAACTTGGCGGGTTAAAACTGAAGCTTTCTTT. Translated, it gives CASSLTWRVKTEAFF.

CDR3 loop: CATSRGGGLNNEQFF. CDR3 nucleotide sequence: TGTGCCACCAGCAGAGGAGGGGGGCTTAACAATGAGCAGTTCTTC. V and J are TRBV15 and TRBJ2-1; D assignment may be TRBD1 or TRBD2 (6 bases each). This CDR3 region has 15 residues. Germline lookup yields CDR1 LNHNV and CDR2 YYDKDF (reference sequence). Between the trimmed V and J ends, which lost 1 base and 5 bases, there was a span of 12 bases.